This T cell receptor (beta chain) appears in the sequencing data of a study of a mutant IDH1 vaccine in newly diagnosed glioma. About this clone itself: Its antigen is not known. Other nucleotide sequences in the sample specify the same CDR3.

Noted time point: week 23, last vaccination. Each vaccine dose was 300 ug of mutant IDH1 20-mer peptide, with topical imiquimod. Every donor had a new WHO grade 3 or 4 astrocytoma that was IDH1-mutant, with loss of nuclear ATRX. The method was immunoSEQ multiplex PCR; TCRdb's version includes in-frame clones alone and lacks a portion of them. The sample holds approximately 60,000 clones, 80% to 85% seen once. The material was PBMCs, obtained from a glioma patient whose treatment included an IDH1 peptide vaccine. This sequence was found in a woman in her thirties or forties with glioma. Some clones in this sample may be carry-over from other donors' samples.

The CDR3 sequence is CASSVEGTGGTEAFF. Here the CDR3 DNA reads TGTGCCAGCAGCGTAGAAGGGACAGGGGGCACTGAAGCTTTCTTT. The chain combines TRBV9 with TRBJ1-1; TRBD1 matches at 11 bases. This CDR3 has 15 amino acids. J gave up 4 bases and V 0 bases, and 2 bases lay outside the gene matches. Germline V gene lookup returns CDR1 SGDLS and CDR2 YYNGEE.